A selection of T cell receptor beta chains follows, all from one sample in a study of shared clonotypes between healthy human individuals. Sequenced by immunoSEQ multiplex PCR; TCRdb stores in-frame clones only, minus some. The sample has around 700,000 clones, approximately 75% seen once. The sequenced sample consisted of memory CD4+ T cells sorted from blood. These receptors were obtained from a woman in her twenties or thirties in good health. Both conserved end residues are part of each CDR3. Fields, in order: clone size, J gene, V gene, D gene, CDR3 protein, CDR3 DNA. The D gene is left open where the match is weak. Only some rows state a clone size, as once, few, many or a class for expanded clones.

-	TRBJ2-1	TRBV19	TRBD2	CASSSGLAYEQFF	TGTGCCAGTAGCTCGGGACTAGCATATGAGCAGTTCTTC
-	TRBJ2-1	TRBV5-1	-	CASSLDGPSSYNEQFF	TGCGCCAGCAGCTTGGACGGCCCGAGCTCCTACAATGAGCAGTTCTTC
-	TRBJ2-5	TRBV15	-	CATTVRGEGEKTQYF	TGTGCCACCACCGTCCGGGGCGAAGGCGAGAAGACCCAGTACTTC
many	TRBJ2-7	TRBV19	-	CASSIDESGISSYEQYF	TGTGCCAGTAGTATAGATGAGAGCGGAATAAGCTCCTACGAGCAGTACTTC
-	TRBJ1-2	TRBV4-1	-	CASSQDPGVGYGYTF	TGCGCCAGCAGCCAAGATCCGGGGGTGGGGTATGGCTACACCTTC
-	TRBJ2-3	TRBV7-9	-	CASSLAGATDTQYF	TGTGCCAGCAGCTTAGCGGGGGCCACAGATACGCAGTATTTT
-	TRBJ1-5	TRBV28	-	CASRLKLTGFDQPQHF	TGTGCCAGCAGACTCAAACTCACAGGGTTCGATCAGCCCCAGCATTTT
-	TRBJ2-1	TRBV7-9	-	CASSLVSYSEQFF	TGTGCCAGCAGCTTAGTTAGTTACAGTGAGCAGTTCTTC
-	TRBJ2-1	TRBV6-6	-	CASRPLHTVGNEQFF	TGTGCCAGCAGACCCCTCCACACGGTCGGGAATGAGCAGTTCTTC
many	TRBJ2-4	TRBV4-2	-	CASSQELGGSVNIQYF	TGTGCCAGCAGCCAAGAATTGGGGGGATCAGTAAACATTCAGTACTTC
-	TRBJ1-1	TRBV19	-	CASSRGQNTEAFF	TGTGCCAGTAGTAGGGGACAGAACACTGAAGCTTTCTTT
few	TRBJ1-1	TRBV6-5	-	CASRVGARANTEAFF	TGTGCCAGCAGGGTAGGTGCCAGGGCGAACACTGAAGCTTTCTTT
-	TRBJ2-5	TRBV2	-	CATGTFQETQYF	TGTGCCACCGGGACTTTCCAAGAGACCCAGTACTTC
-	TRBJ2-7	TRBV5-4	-	CASSPDPGTDEQYF	TGTGCCAGCAGTCCGGATCCGGGGACCGACGAGCAGTACTTC
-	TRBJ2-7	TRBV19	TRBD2	CASSIGQGGIEQYF	TGTGCCAGTAGTATTGGGCAGGGAGGGATCGAGCAGTACTTC
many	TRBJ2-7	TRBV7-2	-	CASSFYLADSYEQYF	TGTGCCAGCAGCTTTTACCTCGCGGATTCCTACGAGCAGTACTTC
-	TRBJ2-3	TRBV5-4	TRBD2	CASSRASGRAGDTQYF	TGTGCCAGCAGCCGCGCTAGCGGGAGGGCCGGGGATACGCAGTATTTT
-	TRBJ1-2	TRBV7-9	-	CASSFGGLYGYTF	TGTGCCAGCAGCTTCGGGGGCCTCTATGGCTACACCTTC
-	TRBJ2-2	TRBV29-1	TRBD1	CSAKVLGQGAGELFF	TGCAGCGCCAAGGTTCTGGGACAGGGGGCCGGGGAGCTGTTTTTT
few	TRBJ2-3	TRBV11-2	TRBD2	CASRLTLSGKPADTQYF	TGTGCCAGCAGACTAACTCTTAGCGGGAAACCCGCAGATACGCAGTATTTT